The source of this TCR beta chain is a study of shared clonotypes between healthy human individuals. In the study overall: There were three CD4 naive, three CD4 memory, two CD8 naive and one CD8 memory plates per donor. Study-wide findings and caveats: On the whole, naive subsets had larger estimated richness than memory subsets had.

Memory CD4+ cells were the fraction left after CD45RA+ naive selection. The CDR3 sequence is 14 residues long. Looked up from germline, CDR1 is MNHNS and CDR2 is SASEGT. Trimming took off 1 base at V and 7 bases at J, with 11 bases between the two ends. As to this clone: As yet, its antigen is unknown.

Every immunoSEQ plate was one replicate of a subset's evenly spread DNA. Method: immunoSEQ multiplex PCR; TCRdb's copy keeps in-frame clones and lacks some. Of about 1 million clones listed, roughly 80% are singletons. The V call is TRBV6-1, the J call TRBJ1-5, with D possibly being TRBD1 (6 bases). Sequencing was done on a sample of memory CD4+ T cells sorted from blood. Subset indicated: CD45RA-negative fraction. This clonotype was sampled from a man between 18 and 35 years old in good health. The CDR3 sequence: CASSEVQGYQPQHF. In nucleotides, the CDR3 is TGTGCCAGCAGTGAAGTACAGGGATACCAGCCCCAGCATTTT.